A selection of T cell receptor beta chains follows, all from one sample in a study of shared clonotypes between healthy human individuals. Measured with immunoSEQ multiplex PCR; TCRdb has only the in-frame clones, and not every one. The table lists about 2,100,000 clones, 90% to 95% of them singletons. Sample: naive CD8+ T cells from PBMCs. Source of these receptors: a man in his late teens or twenties in good health. Some clones in this sample may be carry-over from other donors' samples. Both conserved end residues are part of each CDR3.

j_call v_call cdr3_aa
TRBJ2-3 TRBV27 CASSWGRRRTDTQYF
TRBJ1-1 TRBV2 CASVRDRNTEAFF
TRBJ2-3 TRBV2 CASSLRGQPTRTDTQYF
TRBJ1-5 TRBV27 CAIPRHLSNQPQHF
TRBJ1-2 TRBV7-9 CASSLKGQGDKDF
TRBJ1-2 TRBV20-1 CSAPGGYIF
TRBJ2-1 TRBV7-9 CASSPYDRPNEQFF
TRBJ1-5 TRBV2 CASSSPLIPNQPQHF
TRBJ1-1 TRBV20-1 CSVDRTAEAFF
TRBJ2-7 TRBV7-9 CASSSRDISYEQYF
TRBJ2-3 TRBV7-9 CASSPDLLAYTQYF